Detailed here is one T cell receptor (beta chain). Its binding antigen is unknown. The input lacks base qualities; no much larger clone sits a single base away. The donors were healthy, HIV-negative adults with no recently reported acute infections or vaccinations. Every donor was a Caucasian adult residing in Nashville, Tennessee, USA. CD4+ T cells were enriched by magnetic negative selection; naive cells were then positively selected on CD45RA, and the negative fraction formed the memory subset. After blood collection by leukapheresis, PBMCs were isolated using Ficoll-Histopaque density gradient centrifugation and then cryopreserved in the vapor phase of liquid nitrogen. Analytical flow cytometry was used to check the purity and quantity of each magnetically sorted T cell population. Genomic DNA was isolated from every sorted fraction and measured by UV absorbance on a Nanodrop 2000c. The entry originates in a study of shared clonotypes between healthy human individuals (dated by TCRdb to about 2020). At the level of the whole study: Three men and a couple of women, aged 18 to 49 years, made up the cohort. Per donor, three plates each were used for CD4 naive and CD4 memory, two for CD8 naive, and one for CD8 memory. The study deeply sequenced blood TCR repertoires of about 5 healthy adults to estimate repertoire size and the extent of clonotype sharing between individuals. Libraries were prepared and TCR repertoires were sequenced by different laboratories using diverse techniques, in order to increase sequencing depth and limit assay-specific biases. Per donor, leukapheresis produced somewhere between about 0.85 and 8.9 billion PBMCs.

Using the deep immunoSEQ assay, multiplex PCR amplified TCR CDR3 regions from genomic DNA. Extracted genomic DNA from each cell subset was spread evenly across all wells of several immunoSEQ 96-well plates, with each plate serving as a replicate. For sorted subsets, roughly 200 ng of genomic DNA, equivalent to roughly 30,000 T cell genomes, went into each replicate PCR. Purified libraries were quantified with a Qubit 3.0 fluorometer, sized on a Bioanalyzer 2100, and re-quantified with the KAPA Library Quantification kit. Every immunoSEQ 96-well plate was sequenced on a dedicated single-read 150-cycle Illumina NextSeq 550 flow cell. On the study's bioinformatics: Because the immunoSEQ output included only junctional sequences and no quality scores, the filtering could not be the same as the filtering used for full-length reads. Sequences were annotated with PyIR, a Python wrapper for IgBLAST v1.9, using IMGT germline references to assign V/J genes and CDR3. Reads with weak V/J assignments (E-value above 1e-6), missing CDR3, stop codons, out-of-frame junctions, or ambiguous translated residues were removed. V3J clonotypes were defined by identical inferred V gene, J gene, and CDR3 amino acid sequence. Percentage overlap between repertoires was calculated by dividing the number of shared unique clonotypes by the size of the smaller repertoire. RTK rarefaction, the Chao1 estimator, and Recon v2.1 estimates of unobserved clonotypes were used to assess repertoire richness. Generation probabilities for all TCRbeta clonotypes obtained by the gDNA method from a few donors were computed using OLGA. TCRdb's version of the immuneACCESS table is confined to in-frame rearrangements and falls short of the full clone set. An unresolved V gene accounts for under half of the shortfall where checked; the remainder is of unknown origin. V, J and clone size derive from that table, while D and trimming were established from the DNA sequence. The sample table holds a few million clones, of which around nine tenths were seen once. The ten most abundant clones make up around 0.14% of the sample.

Summary of the overall study and its limitations: Compared with non-shared clonotypes, the clonotypes found in all four sorted-subset donors had higher generation probabilities. The small number of donors limited the genetic and exposure-history diversity represented. Sampling was limited to blood, and TCR repertoires in tissue likely differ from TCR repertoires in blood. Incomplete sequencing was indicated by rarefaction of sorted-subset datasets, despite the large sequencing depth. Pairwise subsampling indicated that sequencing depth was expected to affect the degree of clonotype sharing among donors. About 4.5% of naive CD4, roughly 3.6% of naive CD8, approximately 2% of memory CD4, and approximately 0.4% of memory CD8 clonotypes were shared across four donors. Naive subsets generally had larger estimated clonotype richness than memory subsets.

Measured from the cysteine to the phenylalanine, the CDR3 is 16 residues long. Only the CDR3 part of the read is kept: 48 bases, read in frame from the first base. V is pared back by 4 bases and J by 5 bases, with 21 bases lying between the germline termini. Reading the germline V gene gives CDR1 SGHTA and CDR2 FQGNSA. The TCR originated in a man in his late teens or twenties in good health. What was sequenced was naive CD4+ T cells sorted from blood. The label giving this sample's cell subset or site can be read as: CD45RA+ positively selected. This sequence uses TRBV7-2 and TRBJ2-7, and the D gene may be TRBD1, 5 bases matching. The DNA reads TGTGCCAGCAGCTCTCTTCCCACAAGGGGCATCCACGAGCAGTACTTC. Its protein is CASSSLPTRGIHEQYF.